The clone carrying this T cell receptor (beta chain) was found once. This sample was included in a study of blood T cell repertoires in COVID-19. Germline V gives CDR1 MDHEN, CDR2 SYDVKM. Trimming shortened V by 3 bases and J by 4 bases, and 9 bases separated the two germline ends. This CDR3 contains 13 residues. Produced via immunoSEQ multiplex PCR; TCRdb's table is partial and in-frame only. There are 150,000 to 200,000 clones in the sample; roughly three quarters occur only once, and 13% to 15% lies in the top ten. Those enrolled, adults aged roughly 18 to 89 years, came from some 23 US areas. The clonotype comes from a man aged 55-75 years who had been exposed to COVID-19. Sequencing was done on a sample of PBMCs or T cells enriched from blood (not recorded which). The rearrangement links TRBV28 to TRBJ1-2; no reliable D call. CDR3 DNA sequence: TGTGCCAGCAGTTTTGGTCGCGGCTATGGCTACACCTTC. Amino acid sequence: CASSFGRGYGYTF.